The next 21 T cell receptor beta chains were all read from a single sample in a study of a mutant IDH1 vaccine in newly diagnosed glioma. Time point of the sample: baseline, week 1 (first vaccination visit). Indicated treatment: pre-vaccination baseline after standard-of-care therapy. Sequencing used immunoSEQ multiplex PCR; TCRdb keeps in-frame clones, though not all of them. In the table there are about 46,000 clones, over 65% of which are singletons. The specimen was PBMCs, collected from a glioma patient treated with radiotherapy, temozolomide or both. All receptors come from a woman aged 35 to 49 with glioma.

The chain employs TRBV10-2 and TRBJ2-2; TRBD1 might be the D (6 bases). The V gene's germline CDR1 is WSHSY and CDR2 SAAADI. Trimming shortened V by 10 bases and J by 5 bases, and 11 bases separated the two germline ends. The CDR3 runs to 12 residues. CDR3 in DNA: TGCGCCACCCAAAGGGGGACCGGGGAGCTGTTTTTT. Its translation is CATQRGTGELFF.

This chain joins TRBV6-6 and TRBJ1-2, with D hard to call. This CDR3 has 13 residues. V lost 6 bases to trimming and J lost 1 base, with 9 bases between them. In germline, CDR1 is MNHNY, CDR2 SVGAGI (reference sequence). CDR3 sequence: CASSPTDNYGYTF. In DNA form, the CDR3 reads TGTGCCAGCAGCCCGACGGATAACTATGGCTACACCTTC.

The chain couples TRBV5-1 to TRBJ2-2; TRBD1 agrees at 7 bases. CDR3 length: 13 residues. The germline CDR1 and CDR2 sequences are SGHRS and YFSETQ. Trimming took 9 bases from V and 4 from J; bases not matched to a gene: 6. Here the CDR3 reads CATRGSVTGELFF. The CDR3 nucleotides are TGCGCCACCAGGGGGAGCGTCACCGGGGAGCTGTTTTTT. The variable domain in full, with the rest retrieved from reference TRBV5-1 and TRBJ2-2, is KAGVTQTPRYLIKTRGQQVTLSCSPISGHRSVSWYQQTPGQGLQFLFEYFSETQRNKGNFPGRFSGRQFSNSRSEMNVSTLELGDSALYLCATRGSVTGELFFGEGSRLTVL.

CDR3 loop: CASRNTQGPGELFF. The CDR3 bases are TGTGCCAGCAGGAACACGCAGGGTCCCGGGGAGCTGTTTTTT. The V gene is TRBV6-5, the J gene TRBJ2-2, with TRBD1 as a possible D gene (5 bases). The CDR3 extends over 14 amino acids. The germline CDR1 and CDR2 sequences are MNHEY and SVGAGI. V was clipped by 6 bases and J by 6 bases, with 14 bases between them.

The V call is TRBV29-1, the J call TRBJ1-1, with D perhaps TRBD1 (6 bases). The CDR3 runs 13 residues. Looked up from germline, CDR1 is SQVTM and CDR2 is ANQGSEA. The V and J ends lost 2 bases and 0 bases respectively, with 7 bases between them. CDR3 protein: CSVESGVNTEAFF. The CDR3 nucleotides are TGCAGCGTTGAATCAGGGGTGAACACTGAAGCTTTCTTT. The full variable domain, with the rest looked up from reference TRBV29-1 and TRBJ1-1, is SAVISQKPSRDICQRGTSLTIQCQVDSQVTMMFWYRQQPGQSLTLIATANQGSEATYESGFVIDKFPISRPNLTFSTLTVSNMSPEDSSIYLCSVESGVNTEAFFGQGTRLTVV.

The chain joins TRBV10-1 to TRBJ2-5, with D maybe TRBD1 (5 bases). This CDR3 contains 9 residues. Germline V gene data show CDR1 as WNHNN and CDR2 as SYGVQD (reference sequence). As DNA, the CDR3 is TGCGGAGCTGGGGCTACCCAGTACTTC. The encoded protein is CGAGATQYF.

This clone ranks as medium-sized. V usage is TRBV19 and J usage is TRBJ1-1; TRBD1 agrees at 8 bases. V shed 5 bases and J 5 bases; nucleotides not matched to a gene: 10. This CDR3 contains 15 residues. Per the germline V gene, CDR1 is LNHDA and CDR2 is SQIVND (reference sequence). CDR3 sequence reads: CASSAASGGFTEAFF. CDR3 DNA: TGTGCCAGTAGTGCAGCTTCAGGGGGCTTTACTGAAGCTTTCTTT. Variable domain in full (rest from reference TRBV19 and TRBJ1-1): DGGITQSPKYLFRKEGQNVTLSCEQNLNHDAMYWYRQDPGQGLRLIYYSQIVNDFQKGDIAEGYSVSREKKESFPLTVTSAQKNPTAFYLCASSAASGGFTEAFFGQGTRLTVV.

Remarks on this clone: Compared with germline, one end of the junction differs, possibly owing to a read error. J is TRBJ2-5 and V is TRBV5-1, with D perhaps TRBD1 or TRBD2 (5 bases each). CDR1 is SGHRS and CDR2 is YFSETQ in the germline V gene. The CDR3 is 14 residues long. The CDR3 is CASSFVGDQGAQYF. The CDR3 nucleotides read TGTGCCAGCAGCTTTGTGGGGGACCAAGGGGCCCAGTACTTC.

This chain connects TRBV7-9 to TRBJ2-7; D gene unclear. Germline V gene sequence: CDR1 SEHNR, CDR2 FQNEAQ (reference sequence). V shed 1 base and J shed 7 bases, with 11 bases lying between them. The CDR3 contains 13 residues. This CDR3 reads CASSLGPSREQYF. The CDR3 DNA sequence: TGTGCCAGCAGCTTAGGGCCCTCTCGGGAGCAGTACTTC.

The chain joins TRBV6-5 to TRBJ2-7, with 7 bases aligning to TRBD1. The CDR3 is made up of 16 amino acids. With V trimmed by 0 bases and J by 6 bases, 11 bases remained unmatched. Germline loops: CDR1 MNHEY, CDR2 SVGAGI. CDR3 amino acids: CASSYSIVRQGGEQYF. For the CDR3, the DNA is TGTGCCAGCAGTTACTCGATTGTGCGACAGGGCGGCGAGCAGTACTTC.

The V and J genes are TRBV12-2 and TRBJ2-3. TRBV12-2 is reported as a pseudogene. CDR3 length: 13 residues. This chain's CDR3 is CASDQALVDTQYF. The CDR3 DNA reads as TGTGCAAGTGACCAAGCTCTTGTGGATACGCAGTATTTT.

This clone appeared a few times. Here the CDR3 reads CASSPLQGNQPQHF. The DNA for the CDR3 is TGTGCCAGCAGCCCACTCCAGGGGAATCAGCCCCAGCATTTT. The J gene is TRBJ1-5, the V gene TRBV7-9; tentative D call: TRBD1 (6 bases). V was shortened by 5 bases and J by 4 bases, with 12 bases between the two germline ends. Looked up from germline, CDR1 is SEHNR and CDR2 is FQNEAQ (reference sequence). This CDR3 has 14 amino acids.

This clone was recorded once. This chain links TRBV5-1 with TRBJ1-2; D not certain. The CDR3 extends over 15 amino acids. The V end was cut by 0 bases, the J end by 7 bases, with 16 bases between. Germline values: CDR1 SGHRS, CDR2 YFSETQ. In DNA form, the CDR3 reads TGCGCCAGCAGCTTGGAACCGGGGTTAACGGGTGGCTACACCTTC. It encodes CASSLEPGLTGGYTF.

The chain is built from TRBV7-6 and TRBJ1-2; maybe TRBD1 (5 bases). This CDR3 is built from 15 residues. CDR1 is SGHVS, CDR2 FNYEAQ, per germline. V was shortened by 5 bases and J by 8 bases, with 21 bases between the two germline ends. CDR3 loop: CASSPQGRASGGYTF. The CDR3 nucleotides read TGTGCCAGCAGCCCTCAGGGACGGGCTTCTGGGGGCTACACCTTC. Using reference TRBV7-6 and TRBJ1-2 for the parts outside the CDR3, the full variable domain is GAGVSQSPRYKVTKRGQDVALRCDPISGHVSLYWYRQALGQGPEFLTYFNYEAQQDKSGLPNDRFSAERPEGSISTLTIQRTEQRDSAMYRCASSPQGRASGGYTFGSGTRLTVV.

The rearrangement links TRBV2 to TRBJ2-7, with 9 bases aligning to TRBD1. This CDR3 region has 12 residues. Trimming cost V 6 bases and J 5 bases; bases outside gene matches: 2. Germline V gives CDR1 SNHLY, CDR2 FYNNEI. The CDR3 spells CASRDRGDEQYF. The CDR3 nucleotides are TGTGCCAGCAGGGACAGGGGAGACGAGCAGTACTTC.

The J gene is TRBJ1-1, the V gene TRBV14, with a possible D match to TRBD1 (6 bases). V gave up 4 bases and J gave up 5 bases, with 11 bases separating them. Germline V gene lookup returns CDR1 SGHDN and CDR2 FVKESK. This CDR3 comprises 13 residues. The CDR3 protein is CASSPGGKTEAFF. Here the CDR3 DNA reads TGTGCCAGCAGCCCCGGGGGCAAGACTGAAGCTTTCTTT.

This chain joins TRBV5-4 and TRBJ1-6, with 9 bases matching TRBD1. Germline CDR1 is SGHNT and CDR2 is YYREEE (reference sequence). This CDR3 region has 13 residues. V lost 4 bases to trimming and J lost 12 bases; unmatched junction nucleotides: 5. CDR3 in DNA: TGTGCCAGCAGCCCGGGACAGGGCGAACCCCTCCACTTT. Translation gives CASSPGQGEPLHF.

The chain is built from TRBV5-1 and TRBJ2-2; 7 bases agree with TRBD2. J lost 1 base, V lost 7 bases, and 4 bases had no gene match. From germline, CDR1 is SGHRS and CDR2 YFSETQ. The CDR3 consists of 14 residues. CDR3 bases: TGCGCCAGCGATCGGGGGGAGAACACCGGGGAGCTGTTTTTT. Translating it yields CASDRGENTGELFF.

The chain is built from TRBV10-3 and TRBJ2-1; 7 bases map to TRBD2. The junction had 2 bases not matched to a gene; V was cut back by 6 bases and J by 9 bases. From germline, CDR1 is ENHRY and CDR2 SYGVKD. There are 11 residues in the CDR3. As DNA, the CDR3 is TGTGCCATCAGAGGCGGGGGTGAGCAGTTCTTC. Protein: CAIRGGGEQFF.

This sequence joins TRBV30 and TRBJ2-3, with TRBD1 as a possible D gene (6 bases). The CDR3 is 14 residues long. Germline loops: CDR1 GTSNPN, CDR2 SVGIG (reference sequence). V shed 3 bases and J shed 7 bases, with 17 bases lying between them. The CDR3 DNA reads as TGTGCCTGGAGGGGGGCCGGGACATCCTATACGCAGTATTTT. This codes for CAWRGAGTSYTQYF.

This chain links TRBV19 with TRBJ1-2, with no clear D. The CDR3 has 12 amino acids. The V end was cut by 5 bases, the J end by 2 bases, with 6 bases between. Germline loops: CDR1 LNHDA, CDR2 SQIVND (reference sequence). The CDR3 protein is CASSPQNYGYTF. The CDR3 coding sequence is TGTGCCAGTAGTCCCCAGAACTATGGCTACACCTTC.